This T cell receptor beta chain was recovered during a study of T-cell reconstitution after alpha-beta-depleted transplantation in children. Per the germline V gene, CDR1 is SGHRS and CDR2 is YFSETQ. The CDR3 totals 15 residues. Trimming took off 5 bases at V and 3 bases at J, with 17 bases between the two ends. Unique molecular identifiers featured in how the TCRbeta library was prepared. One entry per CDR3 protein, called by TCRdb with MiXCR from the PCR reads. The profile covers about 540,000 distinct CDR3 sequences, with approximately 16% appearing a single time and 3.3% taken by the ten largest.

Sequenced here: PBMCs from the stem cell graft donor, sampled from the stem cell graft. The TCR sequence derives from a human donor who donated a stem cell graft to a child with acute lymphoblastic leukemia. The gene calls are TRBV5-1 and TRBJ1-1; D ambiguous. The CDR3 DNA sequence: TGCGCCAGCAGGGGCCTCGGAGGGAGGGACACTGAAGCTTTCTTT. Translated: CASRGLGGRDTEAFF.